This TCR beta chain derives from a study of blood T cell repertoires in COVID-19 (dated by TCRdb to about 2020). A note on the overall study: The collaborator samples originated in the United States, Italy and Spain and spanned the acute and convalescent phases of COVID-19. The prospective study material was composed of cDNA or gDNA derived from T cells, B-cell-depleted T cells, or PBMCs. Subjects who had been exposed to COVID-19, were actively infected with it, or had recovered from it provided the deeply sampled blood TCRbeta repertoires that made up the dataset. A freely available public database, intended as a resource for researchers studying the immune response to SARS-CoV-2, is where the repertoires were released. The samples were drawn from the first 160 participants of the ongoing ImmuneRACE study and from more than 1,000 subjects provided by 6 global collaborators. Nearly every sample came with metadata listing a de-identified subject ID, COVID-19 status, age in years and sex. Where HLA class I and class II types were available, the types were taken from metadata supplied by the sample provider, not from assay-based typing. Overall study results and their limits: Clinical and demographic metadata were provided uncurated, with the amount varying by source and participant.

Each collaborating institution followed its own protocols to collect whole blood in K2EDTA tubes. For TCRbeta analysis, collaborators shipped samples as frozen whole blood, isolated PBMCs, or DNA extracted from either of those sample types. This clone showed up just a few times. It lacks a known antigen. No base-level quality is on record; no much larger clone is a single base apart. The V end gives up 5 bases and the J end 10 bases, leaving 11 bases in the junction not matched to a gene. The germline V gene gives CDR1 as SGHVS and CDR2 as FQNEAQ. The CDR3 holds 15 amino acids from the cysteine to the phenylalanine. CDR3 DNA only is kept here, 45 bases in frame from base 1. The immunoSEQ Assay, a bias-controlled multiplex PCR, was used to amplify TCRbeta CDR3 regions from genomic DNA. The authors processed their data as follows. The number of nucleated cells in each sample was estimated from the amplification of reference gene primers within the assay. To quantify the absolute abundance of each unique TCRbeta CDR3 rearrangement, sequence reads were collapsed and filtered. For each sample, productive Simpson clonality was calculated as the square root of Simpson's diversity index over productive rearrangements. Not all clones reach the TCRdb copy of this immuneACCESS table, which keeps in-frame sequences only. Checked studies attribute under half of the gap to unresolved V genes and leave the rest unexplained. V, J and clone size are taken as reported in that table, and D and trimming were inferred from the DNA itself. The sample records some 60,000 clones, 73% of which are singletons. The ten largest clones add up to more than 15% of the sample.

The receptor's source is a woman between 45 and 60 years old with active or convalescent COVID-19. Recombination linked TRBV7-8 to TRBJ1-4, with 9 junctional bases fitting TRBD1. Source material: peripheral blood. The nucleotides are TGTGCCAGCAGCCCAACAGGGGGCTTGATCGGAAAACTGTTTTTT. Its translation reads: CASSPTGGLIGKLFF.